A selection of T cell receptor beta chains follows, all from one sample in a study of low-dose radiotherapy and immunotherapy resistance in tumors. A single record per CDR3 protein comes from TCRdb applying MiXCR to the reads. The sample lists about 64,000 distinct CDR3 sequences, around 27% occurring once. The starting material was PBMCs, obtained before treatment. The source is a male donor with rectosigmoid adenocarcinoma. The CDR3 runs from the conserved cysteine through the conserved F or W. The D gene is left open where the match is weak. Only some rows state a clone size, as once, few, many or a class for expanded clones.

CDR3 DNA	CDR3 protein	clone size	J gene	V gene	D gene
TGTGCCAGCCAAGCTTACGGACAGGGAAGCTCCTACAATGAGCAGTTCTTC	CASQAYGQGSSYNEQFF	many	TRBJ2-1	TRBV11-2	TRBD1
TGCGCCAGCAGCCAAGTATCCGGACAGAGTAACACTGAAGCTTTCTTT	CASSQVSGQSNTEAFF	many	TRBJ1-1	TRBV4-1	-
TGCGCCAGCACGCTAGCGGGGGGGTACAATGAGCAGTTCTTC	CASTLAGGYNEQFF	many	TRBJ2-1	TRBV5-1	TRBD2
TGTGCCAGCTGTGTAGCGGGGAGCTCCTACAATGAGCAGTTCTTC	CASCVAGSSYNEQFF	many	TRBJ2-1	TRBV12-3/TRBV12-4	TRBD2
TGTGCCAGCAGACCGGGACTAGCGGGATCCTACGAGCAGTACTTC	CASRPGLAGSYEQYF	many	TRBJ2-7	TRBV12-3/TRBV12-4	TRBD2
TGCGCCAGCAAGAACTACGGTGGCACCGAAAAACTGTTTTTT	CASKNYGGTEKLFF	many	TRBJ1-4	TRBV5-1	-
TGTGCCAGCAGTTACGGACTAGCGGGAGGGCCCCTCAGTGAGCAGTTCTTC	CASSYGLAGGPLSEQFF	-	TRBJ2-1	TRBV6-5	TRBD2
TGTGCCAGCGTCTCCGGGGACAGCCTCACCTATGGCTACACCTTC	CASVSGDSLTYGYTF	many	TRBJ1-2	TRBV28	TRBD1
TGTGCCAGCAGTGAGGACGCAAACGAGCAGTACTTC	CASSEDANEQYF	-	TRBJ2-7	TRBV6-2/TRBV6-3	-
TGTGCCAGCAGCTTACCCGGGACCCCGAGGGAGACCCAGTACTTC	CASSLPGTPRETQYF	-	TRBJ2-5	TRBV11-2	-
TGTGCCAGCAGCCCCCGGGACAGGGGCGACAATGAGCAGTTCTTC	CASSPRDRGDNEQFF	many	TRBJ2-1	TRBV3-1	TRBD1
TGTGCCAGCAGCCCCGGTCCCTCTGGGGCCAACGTCCTGACTTTC	CASSPGPSGANVLTF	many	TRBJ2-6	TRBV5-4	-